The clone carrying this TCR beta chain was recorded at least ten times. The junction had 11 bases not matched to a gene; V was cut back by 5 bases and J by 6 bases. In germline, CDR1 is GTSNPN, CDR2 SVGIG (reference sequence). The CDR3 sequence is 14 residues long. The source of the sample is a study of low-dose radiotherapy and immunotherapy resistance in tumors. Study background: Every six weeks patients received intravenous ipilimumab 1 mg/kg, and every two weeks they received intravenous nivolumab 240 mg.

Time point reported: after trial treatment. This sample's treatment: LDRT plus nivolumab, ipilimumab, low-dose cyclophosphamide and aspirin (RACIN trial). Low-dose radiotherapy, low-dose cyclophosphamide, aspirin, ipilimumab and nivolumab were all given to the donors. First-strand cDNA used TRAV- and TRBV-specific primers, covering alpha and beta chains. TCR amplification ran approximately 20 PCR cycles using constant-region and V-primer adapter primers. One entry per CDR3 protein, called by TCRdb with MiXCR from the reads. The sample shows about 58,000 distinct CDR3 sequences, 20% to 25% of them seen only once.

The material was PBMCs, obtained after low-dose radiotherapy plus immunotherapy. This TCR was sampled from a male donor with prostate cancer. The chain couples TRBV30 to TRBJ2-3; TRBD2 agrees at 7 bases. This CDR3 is CAWERDYPHDTQYF. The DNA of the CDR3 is TGTGCCTGGGAACGGGACTACCCACATGATACGCAGTATTTT.